The present T cell receptor beta chain was sequenced within a study of beta chain features in type 1 diabetes. On this clone itself: A read error may be the cause here, since a much bigger clone is one base away. This specimen includes other DNA sequences encoding the same CDR3.

The CDR3 runs 12 residues. Between the trimmed V and J ends, which lost 4 bases and 0 bases, there was a span of 2 bases. Germline V gives CDR1 SEHNR, CDR2 FQNEAQ (reference sequence). Every bit of the isolated RNA underwent reverse transcription, so sequencing read expressed TCRB transcripts. Measured with immunoSEQ multiplex PCR; TCRdb has only the in-frame clones, and not every one. The table shows hundreds of thousands of clones, with approximately 31% occurring only once. This chain joins TRBV7-9 and TRBJ2-3; no reliable D call. The sequence was collected from a man aged 18 to 35 in good health. The sample was naive CD4+ T cells from blood. CDR3 sequence: CASSYSTDTQYF. The CDR3 bases are TGTGCCAGCAGCTATAGCACAGATACGCAGTATTTT.